These 23 T cell receptor beta chains originate from one sample sequenced in a study of shared clonotypes between healthy human individuals. The method was immunoSEQ multiplex PCR; TCRdb's version includes in-frame clones alone and lacks a portion of them. The profile shows around 1.9 million clones, about 93% of them singletons. As defined, naive CD8 cells were CD45RO-negative and positively selected for CCR7, with terminally differentiated effector memory CD45RA+ cells excluded. Sequencing was done on a sample of naive CD8+ T cells from PBMCs. These receptors all stem from a man aged 18 to 35 in good health. Some clones in this sample may be carry-over from other donors' samples.

The chain is built from TRBV15 and TRBJ2-5; D might be TRBD1 or TRBD2, each matching 5 bases. Germline V CDR1 and CDR2: LNHNV, YYDKDF (reference sequence). This CDR3 comprises 15 residues. V was trimmed by 0 bases and J by 5 bases, leaving 13 bases between them. The CDR3 sequence is CATSRDGGRGETQYF. The DNA for the CDR3 is TGTGCCACCAGCAGAGATGGGGGTCGAGGTGAGACCCAGTACTTC.

The V and J genes are TRBV7-9 and TRBJ1-3; 8 nucleotides line up with TRBD1. Germline CDR1 reads SEHNR; CDR2 reads FQNEAQ (reference sequence). The CDR3 contains 15 residues. Trimming took 5 bases from V and 4 from J; bases not matched to a gene: 7. The CDR3 spells CASSHGTGTGNTIYF. In nucleotides, the CDR3 is TGTGCCAGCAGCCACGGGACAGGTACAGGAAACACCATATATTTT.

This chain links TRBV7-6 with TRBJ2-2; D is undetermined. V shed 5 bases and J shed 4 bases, with 8 bases lying between them. The CDR3 runs 13 residues. Germline CDR1 SGHVS, CDR2 FNYEAQ. CDR3 region: CASSAVGTGELFF. As DNA, the CDR3 is TGTGCCAGCAGCGCCGTAGGCACCGGGGAGCTGTTTTTT.

J is TRBJ1-1 and V is TRBV27, with D unresolved. V dropped 3 bases and J dropped 0 bases, with 11 bases sitting between them. The CDR3 runs 15 residues. CDR1 and CDR2 from the germline V gene are MNHEY and SMNVEV (reference sequence). The CDR3 coding sequence is TGTGCCAGCAGTTTGGTTGGGGAGCTGAACACTGAAGCTTTCTTT. It encodes CASSLVGELNTEAFF.

The gene calls are TRBV27 and TRBJ2-3; tentatively, D is TRBD2 (5 bases). Germline CDR1 is MNHEY and CDR2 is SMNVEV (reference sequence). This CDR3 is 15 amino acids long. The V and J ends lost 7 bases and 1 base respectively, with 15 bases between them. CDR3 protein: CASTVTRRGTDTQYF. CDR3 nucleotides: TGTGCCAGCACCGTGACCCGGCGGGGCACAGATACGCAGTATTTT.

This clone occurred once. V is TRBV7-3 and J is TRBJ1-6, with D perhaps TRBD1 (5 bases). Germline V gene sequence: CDR1 SGHTA, CDR2 FQGTGA. There are 14 residues in the CDR3. V was pared by 3 bases and J by 7 bases, with 10 bases between. DNA for the CDR3: TGTGCCAGCAGCTTCCTCCGGGGGAATTCACCCCTCCACTTT. This sequence encodes CASSFLRGNSPLHF.

The chain carries TRBV9 and TRBJ2-7, with TRBD1 identical over 7 bases. The ends lost 4 bases at V and 5 bases at J; junction bases unmatched: 9. The germline V gene encodes CDR1 SGDLS and CDR2 YYNGEE. The CDR3 sequence is 14 residues long. The CDR3 DNA is TGTGCCAGCAGCCACCGGGACAGATCGGACGAGCAGTACTTC. It translates to CASSHRDRSDEQYF.

The rearrangement joins TRBV27 to TRBJ2-4; 8 positions match TRBD1. The CDR3 length is 13 residues. Per germline, CDR1 MNHEY and CDR2 SMNVEV (reference sequence). J gave up 7 bases and V 6 bases, and 5 bases lay outside the gene matches. The CDR3 DNA reads as TGTGCCAGCAGCCCAGGACAGGGTAACATTCAGTACTTC. Its translation is CASSPGQGNIQYF.

The gene calls are TRBV27 and TRBJ2-7, with TRBD1 matching over 8 bases. Losses at the gene ends were 0 bases for V and 4 bases for J; bases not matched to a gene: 5. The CDR3 is 15 amino acids. Germline V gives CDR1 MNHEY, CDR2 SMNVEV (reference sequence). In nucleotides, the CDR3 is TGTGCCAGCAGTTTATCGCCAGGGGGCTGGTACGAGCAGTACTTC. This gives the protein CASSLSPGGWYEQYF.

V and J are TRBV19 and TRBJ2-2; TRBD1 matches at 7 bases. V trimming: 3 bases; J trimming: 10 bases; junction bases outside the gene matches: 8. CDR1 LNHDA and CDR2 SQIVND come from the germline V gene (reference sequence). The length of the CDR3 is 14 residues. The CDR3 nucleotides read TGTGCCAGTAGTATCCGGGACAGACAGTCGGAGCTGTTTTTT. Amino acids: CASSIRDRQSELFF. The full variable domain, with the rest looked up from reference TRBV19 and TRBJ2-2, is DGGITQSPKYLFRKEGQNVTLSCEQNLNHDAMYWYRQDPGQGLRLIYYSQIVNDFQKGDIAEGYSVSREKKESFPLTVTSAQKNPTAFYLCASSIRDRQSELFFGEGSRLTVL.

This clone was recorded once. The gene calls are TRBV9 and TRBJ2-2; D might be TRBD2 (7 bases). The CDR3 has 18 residues. CDR1 SGDLS and CDR2 YYNGEE come from the germline V gene. V was shortened by 3 bases and J by 1 base, with 19 bases between the two germline ends. The DNA of the CDR3 is TGTGCCAGCAGCGACGGGCGGGGGCCTCATATGAACACCGGGGAGCTGTTTTTT. It codes for CASSDGRGPHMNTGELFF. Full variable domain (remainder filled in from reference TRBV9 and TRBJ2-2): DSGVTQTPKHLITATGQRVTLRCSPRSGDLSVYWYQQSLDQGLQFLIQYYNGEERAKGNILERFSAQQFPDLHSELNLSSLELGDSALYFCASSDGRGPHMNTGELFFGEGSRLTVL.

The gene calls are TRBV5-8 and TRBJ1-5, with D unclear. From germline, CDR1 is SGHTS and CDR2 YDEGEE. The CDR3 extends over 15 amino acids. V lost 4 bases to trimming and J lost 1 base, with 12 bases between them. CDR3 bases: TGTGCCAGCAGCAAAGGGTGGATAAGCAATCAGCCCCAGCATTTT. It encodes CASSKGWISNQPQHF.

The V and J genes are TRBV10-3 and TRBJ2-7; 7 positions match TRBD2. Trimming cost V 6 bases and J 3 bases; bases outside gene matches: 5. CDR3 size: 13 residues. From germline, CDR1 is ENHRY and CDR2 SYGVKD. The CDR3 DNA follows: TGTGCCATCAGCCCCGGGACTAACTACGAGCAGTACTTC. Its translation: CAISPGTNYEQYF.

V gene TRBV9 combines with J gene TRBJ2-7; no clear D gene. There are 17 residues in the CDR3. Trimming took off 4 bases at V and 0 bases at J, with 20 bases between the two ends. Germline-derived CDR1 and CDR2 are SGDLS and YYNGEE. CDR3 nucleotides: TGTGCCAGCAGCCCCGATGGTGGCAACTCCCCCTCCTACGAGCAGTACTTC. This codes for CASSPDGGNSPSYEQYF.

V and J are TRBV9 and TRBJ2-5; D unresolved. Germline lookup yields CDR1 SGDLS and CDR2 YYNGEE. The CDR3 length is 13 residues. V dropped 2 bases and J dropped 5 bases, with 10 bases sitting between them. CDR3 sequence (DNA): TGTGCCAGCAGCGTGGTGTCATGGGAGACCCAGTACTTC. The encoded protein is CASSVVSWETQYF. The whole variable domain, remainder taken from reference TRBV9 and TRBJ2-5, is DSGVTQTPKHLITATGQRVTLRCSPRSGDLSVYWYQQSLDQGLQFLIQYYNGEERAKGNILERFSAQQFPDLHSELNLSSLELGDSALYFCASSVVSWETQYFGPGTRLLVL.

This clone was seen once. The chain links TRBV13 to TRBJ2-7; D is undetermined. Germline V gives CDR1 PRHDT, CDR2 FYEKMQ (reference sequence). CDR3 length: 15 residues. Trimming removed 4 bases from V and 5 bases from J, with 18 bases in between. CDR3 bases: TGTGCCAGCAGCTCCTCCGGGCTCCTTAGCCACGAGCAGTACTTC. Translating it yields CASSSSGLLSHEQYF.

In this sample, this clone turned up a few times. V gene TRBV6-4 combines with J gene TRBJ2-1, with 10 nucleotides matching TRBD2. Germline V gene lookup returns CDR1 MRHNA and CDR2 SNTAGT. The J segment lost 10 bases and the V segment lost 0 bases, leaving 6 bases of the junction unmatched. The CDR3 has 15 residues. The chain's CDR3 is CASSDSPSGRREQFF. For the CDR3, the DNA is TGTGCCAGCAGTGACTCGCCTAGCGGGAGACGGGAGCAGTTCTTC.

V gene TRBV9 combines with J gene TRBJ2-1; TRBD2 matches 8 bases. Germline lookup yields CDR1 SGDLS and CDR2 YYNGEE. The CDR3 is made up of 15 amino acids. After removal of 0 bases from V and 8 bases from J, the junction contained 7 bases not matched to a gene. The CDR3 nucleotides read TGTGCCAGCAGCGTAGACGGGACTAGGGGCGATGAGCAGTTCTTC. It is translated as CASSVDGTRGDEQFF.

The J gene is TRBJ1-4, the V gene TRBV4-2, with D possibly matching TRBD1 (5 bases). Trimming removed 0 bases at V and 10 bases at J, with 6 bases between. This CDR3 has 12 residues. CDR1 is LGHNA and CDR2 is YNFKEQ in the germline V gene. The CDR3 sequence: CASSQDRGKLFF. The CDR3, as DNA: TGTGCCAGCAGCCAAGATAGGGGAAAACTGTTTTTT.

The chain carries TRBV27 and TRBJ2-1, with D uncertain. The CDR3 loop spans 13 amino acids. V was pared by 8 bases and J by 5 bases, with 13 bases between. CDR1 is MNHEY, CDR2 SMNVEV, per germline (reference sequence). The CDR3 spells CASGIMVHNEQFF. The CDR3 DNA sequence: TGTGCCAGCGGGATTATGGTACACAATGAGCAGTTCTTC.

The V and J genes are TRBV27 and TRBJ2-7; no reliable D call. Trimming removed 3 bases from V and 3 bases from J, with 15 bases in between. This CDR3 region has 15 residues. CDR1 and CDR2 (germline): MNHEY, SMNVEV (reference sequence). DNA of the CDR3: TGTGCCAGCAGTTTTGGCCAGTTCCCCCTCTACGAGCAGTACTTC. Encoded protein: CASSFGQFPLYEQYF.

The chain uses TRBV4-3 and TRBJ2-7; 9 positions match TRBD1. J lost 12 bases, V lost 3 bases, and 12 bases had no gene match. Germline V gene lookup returns CDR1 LGHNA and CDR2 YSLEER. The CDR3 consists of 14 residues. In nucleotides, the CDR3 is TGCGCCAGCAGCCACGCACCGGGACAGGGAGAAAGGTACTTC. Protein: CASSHAPGQGERYF.

This clone was seen a single time. The CDR3 nucleotides read TGTGCCAGCAGGAATTACACAGGGTCCAAATCGTCCTACGAGCAGTACTTC. It specifies CASRNYTGSKSSYEQYF. The chain uses TRBV27 and TRBJ2-7; possibly TRBD1 for D (6 bases). This CDR3 is built from 17 residues. The V end was cut by 6 bases, the J end by 1 base, with 22 bases between. Germline V gives CDR1 MNHEY, CDR2 SMNVEV (reference sequence).